The next 6 T cell receptor beta chains were all read from a single sample in a study of response to subunit inactivated influenza vaccine. TCRdb independently ran MiXCR on the RT-PCR reads; one entry per CDR3 protein. The sample carries about 570,000 distinct CDR3 sequences, approximately 11% recorded once. The sample also formed part of further work on T cells expressing NK-cell markers. That work adds: As the method of synthesis, 5'RACE template switching with UMIs yielded TCR beta cDNA.

The source was PBMCs from blood, collected on the day of vaccination. These receptors were taken from a man aged 50 or older who received an inactivated influenza vaccine.

This clonotype showed up many times. The V and J genes are TRBV12-3 or TRBV12-4 and TRBJ1-2, with a tentative D call TRBD1 (6 bases). V lost 5 bases, J lost 8 bases, and 18 bases lay in between. This CDR3 is 14 amino acids long. The DNA for the CDR3 is TGTGCCAGCAGTCCTCAGGGGTGGTCCTACGGCTACACCTTC. This gives the protein CASSPQGWSYGYTF.

The rearrangement joins TRBV12-3 or TRBV12-4 to TRBJ2-7; unclear D gene. The CDR3 has 13 amino acids. V lost 2 bases and J lost 3, with 8 bases in between. The CDR3, as DNA: TGTGCCAGCAGTTTAAGGGCAGTCTACGAGCAGTACTTC. Translating it yields CASSLRAVYEQYF.

This clonotype was seen many times. The chain is built from TRBV12-3 or TRBV12-4 and TRBJ1-1; D gene uncertain. There are 14 residues in the CDR3. Trimming stripped 5 bases from V and 0 bases from J, with 10 bases between. CDR3 in amino acids: CASSPDGLNTEAFF. The CDR3 DNA is TGTGCCAGCAGTCCGGACGGACTGAACACTGAAGCTTTCTTT.

This clonotype came up many times. The chain combines TRBV7-9 with TRBJ2-5; tentatively, D is TRBD1 (6 bases). V lost 8 bases, J lost 3 bases, and 10 bases lay in between. Germline CDR1 reads SEHNR; CDR2 reads FQNEAQ (reference sequence). There are 12 residues in the CDR3. CDR3 sequence: CASVRTEETQYF. CDR3 nucleotide sequence: TGTGCCAGCGTCCGGACAGAAGAGACCCAGTACTTC. Complete variable domain (other parts from reference TRBV7-9 and TRBJ2-5): DTGVSQNPRHKITKRGQNVTFRCDPISEHNRLYWYRQTLGQGPEFLTYFQNEAQLEKSRLLSDRFSAERPKGSFSTLEIQRTEQGDSAMYLCASVRTEETQYFGPGTRLLVL.

This clonotype was seen only a few times. V gene TRBV12-5 combines with J gene TRBJ2-7; 7 positions match TRBD1. J gave up 12 bases and V 5 bases, and 10 bases lay outside the gene matches. CDR1 and CDR2 from the germline V gene are LGHNT and FRNRAP. The CDR3 loop spans 12 amino acids. CDR3 DNA sequence: TGTGCTAGTGGTACTAGTACAGGGGCTGTGTACTTC. Residues: CASGTSTGAVYF.

This clonotype was observed at least ten times. The chain has TRBV6-1 and TRBJ1-6; D gene unclear. The germline V gene has CDR1 MNHNS and CDR2 SASEGT. This CDR3 has 13 amino acids. V dropped 7 bases and J dropped 7 bases, with 11 bases sitting between them. CDR3 sequence: CASTETRNSPLHF. CDR3 sequence (DNA): TGTGCCAGCACCGAAACCAGGAATTCACCCCTCCACTTT.